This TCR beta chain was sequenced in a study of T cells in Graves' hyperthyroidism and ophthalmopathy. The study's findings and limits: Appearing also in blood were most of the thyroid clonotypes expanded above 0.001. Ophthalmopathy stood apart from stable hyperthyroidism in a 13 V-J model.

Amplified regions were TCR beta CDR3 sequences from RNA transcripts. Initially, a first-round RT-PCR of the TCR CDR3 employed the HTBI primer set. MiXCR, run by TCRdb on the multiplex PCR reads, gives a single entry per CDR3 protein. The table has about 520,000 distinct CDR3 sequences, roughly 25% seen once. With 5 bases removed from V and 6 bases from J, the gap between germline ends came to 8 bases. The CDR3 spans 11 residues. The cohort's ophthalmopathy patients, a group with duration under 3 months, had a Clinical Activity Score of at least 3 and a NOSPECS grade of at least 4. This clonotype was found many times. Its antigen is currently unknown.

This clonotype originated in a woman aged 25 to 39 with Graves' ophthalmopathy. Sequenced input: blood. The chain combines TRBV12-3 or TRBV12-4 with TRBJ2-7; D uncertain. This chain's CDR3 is CASSAFREQYF. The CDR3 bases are TGTGCCAGCAGTGCCTTCCGCGAGCAGTACTTC.